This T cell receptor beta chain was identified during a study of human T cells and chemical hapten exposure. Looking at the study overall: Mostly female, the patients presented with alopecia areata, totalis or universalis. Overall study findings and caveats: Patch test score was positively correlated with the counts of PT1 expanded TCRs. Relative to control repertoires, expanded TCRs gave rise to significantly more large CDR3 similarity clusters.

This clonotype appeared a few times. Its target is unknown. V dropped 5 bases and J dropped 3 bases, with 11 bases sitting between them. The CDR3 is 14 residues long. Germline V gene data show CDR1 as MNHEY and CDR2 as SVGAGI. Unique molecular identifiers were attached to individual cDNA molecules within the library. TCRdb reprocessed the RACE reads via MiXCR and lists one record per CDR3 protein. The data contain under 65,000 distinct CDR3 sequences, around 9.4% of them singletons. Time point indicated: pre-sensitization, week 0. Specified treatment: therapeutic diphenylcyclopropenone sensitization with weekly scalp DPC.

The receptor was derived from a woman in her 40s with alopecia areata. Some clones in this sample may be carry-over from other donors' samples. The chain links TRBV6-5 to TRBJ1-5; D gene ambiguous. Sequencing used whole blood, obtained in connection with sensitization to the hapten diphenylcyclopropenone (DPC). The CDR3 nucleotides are TGTGCCAGCAGTCTCGACAAAGACAATCAGCCCCAGCATTTT. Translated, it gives CASSLDKDNQPQHF.